Listed here are 22 T cell receptor beta chains from one sample, sequenced in a study of cytomegalovirus exposure and HLA in healthy donors. Method: immunoSEQ multiplex PCR; TCRdb's copy keeps in-frame clones and lacks some. Here the sample spans around 52,000 clones, roughly 88% being singletons. Sequenced: PBMCs. Receptor source: a woman in her 30s in good health and CMV-seronegative.

This sequence joins TRBV7-9 and TRBJ2-3; D may be TRBD2 (6 bases). Trimming removed 1 base at V and 0 bases at J, with 11 bases between. The CDR3 loop spans 16 amino acids. Per the germline V gene, CDR1 is SEHNR and CDR2 is FQNEAQ (reference sequence). DNA of the CDR3: TGTGCCAGCAGCTTAGGGCTAGCGACTAGCACAGATACGCAGTATTTT. Translating gives CASSLGLATSTDTQYF.

The J gene is TRBJ2-2, the V gene TRBV29-1; 8 positions match TRBD2. The V gene's germline CDR1 is SQVTM and CDR2 ANQGSEA. Trimming cost V 4 bases and J 7 bases; bases outside gene matches: 5. The CDR3 sequence is 13 residues long. The CDR3 nucleotides read TGCAGCGTTGTGGCGGGGGGAGGCGGGGAGCTGTTTTTT. Protein: CSVVAGGGGELFF.

This chain uses TRBV6-1 with TRBJ2-7; D not certain. Trimming shortened V by 2 bases and J by 0 bases, and 8 bases separated the two germline ends. The CDR3 consists of 14 residues. CDR1 is MNHNS, CDR2 SASEGT, per germline. CDR3 residues: CASSERVSSYEQYF. CDR3 in DNA: TGTGCCAGCAGTGAACGGGTCTCCTCCTACGAGCAGTACTTC.

With respect to this clone: The CDR3 end shows no conserved phenylalanine or tryptophan, and so a read error is likely. The chain couples TRBV29-1 to TRBJ1-1; TRBD1 might be the D (5 bases). The germline V and J ends were trimmed by 4 bases and 0 bases, with 9 bases remaining between them. CDR3 size: 13 residues. Germline loops: CDR1 SQVTM, CDR2 ANQGSEA. The CDR3 bases are TGCAGCGTTGGGGCACAGGTGAACACTGAAGCTTTCTCT. This gives the protein CSVGAQVNTEAFS.

This clone was recorded a few times. The chain carries TRBV4-1 and TRBJ1-1, with 7 nucleotides matching TRBD1. CDR3 size: 15 residues. The V gene's germline CDR1 is MGHRA and CDR2 YSYEKL. Trimming removed 5 bases from V and 4 bases from J; junction bases left unmatched: 10. CDR3 sequence: CASSELGRGPTEAFF. CDR3 in DNA: TGCGCCAGCAGCGAACTCGGTAGGGGGCCCACTGAAGCTTTCTTT.

This sequence joins TRBV7-6 and TRBJ1-1; weak D call: TRBD1 (6 bases). The CDR3 contains 15 residues. CDR1 SGHVS and CDR2 FNYEAQ come from the germline V gene. Trimming removed 5 bases from V and 5 bases from J, with 18 bases in between. CDR3 sequence (DNA): TGTGCCAGCAGCCAAAAGACCAGGGGAGAAACTGAAGCTTTCTTT. Translation: CASSQKTRGETEAFF.

The chain has TRBV5-4 and TRBJ2-3, with D unclear. CDR1 is SGHNT and CDR2 is YYREEE in the germline V gene (reference sequence). Trimming removed 1 base from V and 3 bases from J, with 6 bases in between. This CDR3 has 13 amino acids. The CDR3, as DNA: TGTGCCAGCAGCTTGACAAATACAGATACGCAGTATTTT. This sequence encodes CASSLTNTDTQYF.

This chain links TRBV2 with TRBJ2-1; 7 bases are a match to TRBD1. The germline CDR1 and CDR2 sequences are SNHLY and FYNNEI. The CDR3 is made up of 12 amino acids. J gave up 10 bases and V 7 bases, and 7 bases lay outside the gene matches. The CDR3: CASTQGVGEQFF. The CDR3 DNA reads TGTGCCAGCACCCAGGGGGTTGGGGAGCAGTTCTTC.

The CDR3 here is CASSLNWGGNGYTF. CDR3 coding DNA: TGTGCCAGCAGTCTGAATTGGGGGGGAAATGGCTACACCTTC. V is TRBV27 and J is TRBJ1-2; a possible D gene is TRBD1 (5 bases). V lost 5 bases and J 6 bases, leaving 16 bases between the germline ends. Germline V lookup: CDR1 MNHEY, CDR2 SMNVEV (reference sequence). The CDR3 is 14 amino acids.

This chain uses TRBV5-4 with TRBJ1-3, with TRBD1 matching 8 bases. V lost 4 bases, J lost 2 bases, and 2 bases stayed unmatched. The CDR3 is 14 residues long. Germline CDR1 reads SGHNT; CDR2 reads YYREEE (reference sequence). CDR3: CASSLRGPGNTIYF. The CDR3, as DNA: TGTGCCAGCAGCCTCAGGGGGCCTGGAAACACCATATATTTT.

This clone was seen just once. The rearrangement links TRBV7-9 to TRBJ1-1; a possible D gene is TRBD1 (5 bases). Between the trimmed V and J ends, which lost 8 bases and 2 bases, there was a span of 12 bases. Germline CDR1 reads SEHNR; CDR2 reads FQNEAQ (reference sequence). CDR3 length equals 13 residues. DNA of the CDR3: TGTGCCAGCTTAGCAGGGCTAAACACTGAAGCTTTCTTT. It yields the protein CASLAGLNTEAFF.

The J gene is TRBJ2-3, the V gene TRBV21-1; the D call in the table, TRBD2, was not verified against the DNA. TRBV21-1 is labeled a pseudogene. The length of the CDR3 is 17 residues. CDR3: CASSNGLAGGFTDTQYF. Here the CDR3 DNA reads TGTGCCAGCAGCAACGGCCTAGCGGGAGGATTCACAGATACGCAGTATTTT.

V usage is TRBV27 and J usage is TRBJ1-5; TRBD1 agrees at 7 bases. The CDR3 loop spans 14 amino acids. Germline trimming cut 10 bases from V and 3 bases from J; bases unmatched to any gene: 9. Germline CDR1 MNHEY, CDR2 SMNVEV (reference sequence). CDR3 protein: CATRPGTANQPQHF. In DNA form, the CDR3 reads TGTGCCACTCGTCCCGGGACAGCCAATCAGCCCCAGCATTTT.

The genes are TRBV9 and TRBJ2-3; 7 nucleotides line up with TRBD2. Germline V gives CDR1 SGDLS, CDR2 YYNGEE. Unmatched junction bases numbered 3, after V lost 0 bases and J lost 2 bases. This CDR3 contains 15 residues. CDR3 sequence reads: CASSVVGTTTDTQYF. The CDR3 DNA reads as TGTGCCAGCAGCGTAGTGGGGACTACCACAGATACGCAGTATTTT.

The genes are TRBV28 and TRBJ2-7; 12 bases fit TRBD2. J was trimmed by 2 bases and V by 5 bases; bases with no gene match: 4. The CDR3 contains 15 residues. Germline lookup yields CDR1 MDHEN and CDR2 SYDVKM. The CDR3 DNA reads TGTGCCAGCAGTGATCCTAGCGGGGGGGCCTACGAGCAGTACTTC. This encodes CASSDPSGGAYEQYF.

The chain couples TRBV6-5 to TRBJ2-7, with D possibly TRBD1 on 6 matching bases. The CDR3 has 15 amino acids. Germline lookup yields CDR1 MNHEY and CDR2 SVGAGI. Deletions cut 6 bases from V and 0 bases from J, with 15 bases between. The CDR3 is CASRYREKASYEQYF. For the CDR3, the DNA is TGTGCCAGCAGATACAGGGAGAAGGCCTCCTACGAGCAGTACTTC.

This chain links TRBV27 with TRBJ1-1; TRBD1 matches 10 bases. The CDR3 has 15 residues. CDR1 and CDR2 from the germline V gene are MNHEY and SMNVEV (reference sequence). V lost 6 bases and J lost 0; bases outside the gene matches: 4. CDR3 bases: TGTGCCAGCAGCCTGACAGGGGGCCTGAACACTGAAGCTTTCTTT. Translated: CASSLTGGLNTEAFF.

The rearrangement uses TRBV7-7 and TRBJ2-5; D might be TRBD1 (6 bases). This CDR3 comprises 13 residues. Germline V gene sequence: CDR1 SSHAT, CDR2 FNYEAQ (reference sequence). The ends were cut back, 4 bases at V and 3 bases at J, with 9 bases in the middle. The CDR3 bases are TGTGCCAGCAGCTGGGGGCATAAAGAGACCCAGTACTTC. Translating it yields CASSWGHKETQYF.

This sequence joins TRBV29-1 and TRBJ1-1; D is possibly TRBD1 (6 bases). V was clipped by 6 bases and J by 4 bases, with 12 bases between them. There are 12 residues in the CDR3. CDR1 SQVTM and CDR2 ANQGSEA come from the germline V gene. The DNA of the CDR3 is TGCAGCGTCGATCCCAGGGGCACTGAAGCTTTCTTT. It yields the protein CSVDPRGTEAFF.

V usage is TRBV28 and J usage is TRBJ1-5; D not resolved. V gave up 8 bases and J gave up 1 base, with 15 bases separating them. The CDR3 spans 15 residues. The V gene's germline CDR1 is MDHEN and CDR2 SYDVKM. The CDR3 DNA reads as TGTGCCAGCCGGCAAAGCGGGAGAAGCAATCAGCCCCAGCATTTT. This codes for CASRQSGRSNQPQHF. The whole variable domain, filled in from reference TRBV28 and TRBJ1-5, reads DVKVTQSSRYLVKRTGEKVFLECVQDMDHENMFWYRQDPGLGLRLIYFSYDVKMKEKGDIPEGYSVSREKKERFSLILESASTNQTSMYLCASRQSGRSNQPQHFGDGTRLSIL.

The V and J genes are TRBV11-3 and TRBJ2-1; no clear D. V was cut by 5 bases and J by 6 bases, with 14 bases left in between. The germline gives CDR1 SGHNT, CDR2 YENEEA. The CDR3 sequence is 14 residues long. The CDR3 spells CASSPGWSLNEQFF. CDR3 bases: TGTGCCAGCAGCCCCGGGTGGTCCCTCAATGAGCAGTTCTTC.

The chain links TRBV15 to TRBJ2-3; TRBD2 matches at 11 bases. Per the germline V gene, CDR1 is LNHNV and CDR2 is YYDKDF (reference sequence). CDR3 length equals 14 residues. The V gene end was trimmed by 5 bases and the J gene end by 4 bases; junction bases not matched to a gene: 2. Here the CDR3 DNA reads TGTGCCACCAGCGAACTAGCGGGAGCAGATACGCAGTATTTT. Protein sequence: CATSELAGADTQYF.